The present T cell receptor beta chain was sequenced within a study of T cells in Graves' hyperthyroidism and ophthalmopathy. There were TCR beta CDR3 regions amplified from RNA transcripts. Primed by the HTBI set, a first-round RT-PCR was run on the TCR CDR3. TCRdb redid the calling of the multiplex PCR reads with MiXCR, one entry per CDR3 protein. The sample holds 750,000 to 900,000 distinct CDR3 sequences; about 38% are singletons and the top ten take around 9.3%. Germline values: CDR1 SEHNR, CDR2 FQNEAQ (reference sequence). The germline V and J ends were trimmed by 4 bases and 3 bases, with 4 bases remaining between them. The CDR3 extends over 12 amino acids. At least ten counts were recorded for this clonotype. Stable Graves' hyperthyroidism denoted no ophthalmopathy progression over 18 months. Patients aged 18 to 65 with hyperthyroidism were newly diagnosed, with duration under 2 months. Patients were excluded for uncontrolled infection, other autoimmune disease, pregnancy or lactation. The study based diagnoses on clinical symptoms, serum thyroxine and TRAb, thyroid ultrasound and orbital computed tomography.

The sample comprised blood. This sequence joins TRBV7-9 and TRBJ1-5, with no clear D. This clonotype was sampled from a man aged 18 to 30 with Graves' hyperthyroidism. This CDR3 is CASSSDNQPQHF. The CDR3 DNA sequence: TGTGCCAGCAGCTCTGACAATCAGCCCCAGCATTTT.